The 25 T cell receptor beta chains below were found in one sample sequenced in a study of T cells after posttransplantation cyclophosphamide. Clones were sequenced by immunoSEQ multiplex PCR, and TCRdb holds only the in-frame ones, with some missing. The sample counts 10,000 to 15,000 clones, none seen once; the ten largest own roughly 26%. Busulfan-fludarabine conditioning, marrow transplant, and cyclophosphamide on days +3 and +4 were administered. This specimen was PBMCs, taken after allogeneic stem cell transplant with posttransplant cyclophosphamide. Receptor source: a female patient aged 40 to 50 who received an allogeneic stem cell transplant from an unrelated donor, was CMV-positive, and had acute GVHD only. Some of the T cells might come from the graft donor.

This clone turned up a few times. J is TRBJ2-5 and V is TRBV28, with D possibly TRBD2 on 5 matching bases. Germline CDR1 MDHEN, CDR2 SYDVKM. The CDR3 is 14 amino acids. The germline V and J ends were trimmed by 6 bases and 2 bases, with 13 bases remaining between them. CDR3 coding DNA: TGTGCCAGCAGGAGGGCAGGACTTCAAGAGACCCAGTACTTC. It yields the protein CASRRAGLQETQYF.

This clone was observed at least ten times. The gene calls are TRBV4-3 and TRBJ1-1; D is unclear. Germline CDR1 and CDR2: LGHNA and YSLEER. V was cut by 4 bases and J by 1 base, with 10 bases left in between. The CDR3 runs to 14 residues. The CDR3 nucleotides read TGCGCCAGCAGCCGAGCAGTAGCGAACACTGAAGCTTTCTTT. Amino acids: CASSRAVANTEAFF.

This chain connects TRBV11-2 to TRBJ2-3; 10 bases align to TRBD1. Germline V lookup: CDR1 SGHAT, CDR2 FQNNGV. This CDR3 comprises 16 residues. Trimming removed 4 bases from V and 8 bases from J; junction bases left unmatched: 12. Here the CDR3 DNA reads TGTGCCAGCAGCTGGAACCGGGACAGGGGACATCTTACGCAGTATTTT. Translating gives CASSWNRDRGHLTQYF.

At least ten counts were recorded for this clone. The chain employs TRBV7-8 and TRBJ2-2, with D maybe TRBD1 (5 bases). Trimming removed 2 bases at V and 3 bases at J, with 10 bases between. CDR1 and CDR2 from the germline V gene are SGHVS and FQNEAQ. The CDR3 is made up of 15 amino acids. CDR3 residues: CASSLRGTDTGELFF. CDR3 nucleotide sequence: TGTGCCAGCAGCTTAAGGGGCACCGACACCGGGGAGCTGTTTTTT.

This clone was counted at least ten times. The rearrangement links TRBV19 to TRBJ2-7; 7 bases agree with TRBD2. Trimming cost V 5 bases and J 7 bases; bases outside gene matches: 14. The CDR3 length is 15 residues. The germline CDR1 and CDR2 sequences are LNHDA and SQIVND (reference sequence). The CDR3 sequence: CASSLTGTLGGEQYF. CDR3 bases: TGTGCCAGTAGTCTTACCGGGACTCTCGGGGGGGAGCAGTACTTC.

This clone has ten or more counts. The rearrangement joins TRBV4-2 to TRBJ2-7, with TRBD2 matching over 9 bases. In germline, CDR1 is LGHNA, CDR2 YNFKEQ. The CDR3 covers 16 residues. With V trimmed by 0 bases and J by 3 bases, 6 bases remained unmatched. The CDR3 is CASSQEVSGRFYEQYF. The CDR3 coding sequence is TGTGCCAGCAGCCAAGAGGTAAGCGGGAGGTTCTACGAGCAGTACTTC.

The table lists this clone with many counts. V and J are TRBV7-9 and TRBJ2-3; 8 nucleotides line up with TRBD2. The V and J ends lost 1 base and 2 bases, in that order; junction bases with no gene match: 2. Per the germline V gene, CDR1 is SEHNR and CDR2 is FQNEAQ (reference sequence). CDR3 size: 15 residues. CDR3 amino acids: CASSLDGGATDTQYF. The DNA for the CDR3 is TGTGCCAGCAGCTTAGACGGGGGGGCCACAGATACGCAGTATTTT.

This clone was recorded many times. This chain connects TRBV5-6 to TRBJ2-3, with 9 bases fitting TRBD1. The V segment lost 2 bases and the J segment 2 bases; nucleotides outside the gene matches: 6. The CDR3 totals 16 residues. Germline CDR1 is SGHDT and CDR2 is YYEEEE. The CDR3 protein is CASSLGGTGYTDTQYF. The CDR3 DNA reads as TGTGCCAGCAGCTTAGGGGGGACAGGGTACACAGATACGCAGTATTTT.

There are a few counts of this clone. The chain joins TRBV7-3 to TRBJ2-1; a weak D match, TRBD2 (6 bases). Trimming cost V 5 bases and J 5 bases, with 13 bases left between them. The CDR3 loop spans 14 amino acids. Germline assignment: CDR1 SGHTA and CDR2 FQGTGA. In DNA, the CDR3 is TGTGCCAGCAGCGCCAGAGGAGGGGACAATGAGCAGTTCTTC. Translating gives CASSARGGDNEQFF.

At least ten counts were recorded for this clone. J is TRBJ1-5 and V is TRBV5-1; tentatively, D is TRBD1 (6 bases). V was trimmed by 3 bases and J by 7 bases, leaving 11 bases between them. The germline gives CDR1 SGHRS, CDR2 YFSETQ. There are 13 residues in the CDR3. CDR3 in DNA: TGCGCCAGCAGCTCTGAGGGGGACCAGCCCCAGCATTTT. This sequence encodes CASSSEGDQPQHF. Using reference TRBV5-1 and TRBJ1-5 for the parts outside the CDR3, the full variable domain is KAGVTQTPRYLIKTRGQQVTLSCSPISGHRSVSWYQQTPGQGLQFLFEYFSETQRNKGNFPGRFSGRQFSNSRSEMNVSTLELGDSALYLCASSSEGDQPQHFGDGTRLSIL.

The V and J genes are TRBV28 and TRBJ2-5; TRBD2 matches 9 bases. CDR1 is MDHEN and CDR2 is SYDVKM in the germline V gene. This CDR3 is 14 amino acids long. The ends lost 5 bases at V and 5 bases at J; junction bases unmatched: 6. CDR3 coding DNA: TGTGCCAGCAGTCCAGGACTAGCGTATGAGACCCAGTACTTC. Translating gives CASSPGLAYETQYF. Based on the CDR3 plus reference TRBV28 and TRBJ2-5, the full variable domain is DVKVTQSSRYLVKRTGEKVFLECVQDMDHENMFWYRQDPGLGLRLIYFSYDVKMKEKGDIPEGYSVSREKKERFSLILESASTNQTSMYLCASSPGLAYETQYFGPGTRLLVL.

This clone was seen repeatedly, ten times or more. This chain joins TRBV6-1 and TRBJ2-7; 7 bases line up with TRBD2. Germline V lookup: CDR1 MNHNS, CDR2 SASEGT. This CDR3 region has 12 residues. Trimming took 2 bases from V and 6 from J; bases not matched to a gene: 1. The CDR3 loop is CASSEWTSEQYF. CDR3 nucleotides: TGTGCCAGCAGTGAATGGACTAGCGAGCAGTACTTC.

In this sample, this clone turned up many times. This sequence joins TRBV18 and TRBJ1-5, with 11 bases aligning to TRBD1. CDR1 is KGHSH, CDR2 LQKENI, per germline. This CDR3 is 15 amino acids long. V lost 4 bases to trimming and J lost 6 bases; unmatched junction nucleotides: 5. The DNA of the CDR3 is TGTGCCAGCTCACTCGGACAGGGGGCGACTCAGCCCCAGCATTTT. Amino acid sequence: CASSLGQGATQPQHF.

This clone has only a few counts. The rearrangement links TRBV10-3 to TRBJ2-7, with D unclear. Trimming left V 4 bases short and J 0 bases short, with 13 bases between. Looked up from germline, CDR1 is ENHRY and CDR2 is SYGVKD. There are 15 residues in the CDR3. The CDR3 bases are TGTGCCATCAGTGGATCGGCGCTAGGCTCCTACGAGCAGTACTTC. This sequence encodes CAISGSALGSYEQYF.

This clone was observed a few times. This chain uses TRBV7-3 with TRBJ2-2; 8 bases agree with TRBD1. CDR1 is SGHTA and CDR2 is FQGTGA in the germline V gene. This CDR3 region has 12 residues. The junction had 3 bases not matched to a gene; V was cut back by 10 bases and J by 5 bases. The CDR3 loop is CATRQGTGELFF. The DNA of the CDR3 is TGTGCCACCAGACAGGGGACCGGGGAGCTGTTTTTT.

The gene calls are TRBV6-5 and TRBJ2-3; D call uncertain. The CDR3 spans 14 residues. Germline CDR1 and CDR2: MNHEY and SVGAGI. V was shortened by 4 bases and J by 7 bases, with 15 bases between the two germline ends. CDR3 in DNA: TGTGCCAGCAGTTTATATATCGGTGTATATACGCAGTATTTT. Its translation is CASSLYIGVYTQYF.

This clone was picked up many times. The chain couples TRBV2 to TRBJ2-6; tentative D call: TRBD1 (5 bases). Trimming left V 3 bases short and J 2 bases short, with 5 bases between. This CDR3 spans 14 amino acids. Per the germline V gene, CDR1 is SNHLY and CDR2 is FYNNEI. The CDR3 here is CASSDRAGANVLTF. In nucleotides, the CDR3 is TGTGCCAGCAGTGACAGGGCTGGGGCCAACGTCCTGACTTTC.

This clone was found many times. The chain uses TRBV5-5 and TRBJ2-7, with D possibly TRBD2 on 5 matching bases. This CDR3 contains 14 residues. The germline gives CDR1 SGHKS, CDR2 YYEKEE (reference sequence). V lost 3 bases and J lost 4, with 14 bases in between. In DNA form, the CDR3 reads TGTGCCAGCAGCTATGGAGGCCGCCAGTACGAGCAGTACGTC. Translation gives CASSYGGRQYEQYV.

This clone was recorded many times. The chain carries TRBV29-1 and TRBJ2-7, with 8 bases aligning to TRBD1. Unmatched junction bases numbered 3, after V lost 4 bases and J lost 4 bases. Germline assignment: CDR1 SQVTM and CDR2 ANQGSEA. The CDR3 has 12 residues. The DNA for the CDR3 is TGCAGCGTTGGGCAGGGGGCGTACGAGCAGTACTTC. Translation gives CSVGQGAYEQYF.

The table lists this clone with many counts. The chain recombines TRBV4-3 with TRBJ1-5, with TRBD1 as a possible D gene (5 bases). V shed 2 bases and J shed 5 bases, with 13 bases lying between them. Germline assignment: CDR1 LGHNA and CDR2 YSLEER. The CDR3 is made up of 15 amino acids. As DNA, the CDR3 is TGCGCCAGCAGCCAACACCCCCGGGGGGATCAGCCCCAGCATTTT. This translates into CASSQHPRGDQPQHF.

The table lists this clone with many counts. Germline and junction disagree at one end, which may indicate a read error. The chain joins TRBV29-1 to TRBJ1-2; 7 positions match TRBD1. The CDR3 totals 15 residues. Germline V gene lookup returns CDR1 SQVTM and CDR2 ANQGSEA. The CDR3 loop reads CSVDGGQGGGYRYTF. The CDR3 DNA reads as TGCAGCGTTGATGGGGGACAAGGGGGCGGCTATCGCTACACCTTC. Full variable domain (rest looked up from reference TRBV29-1 and TRBJ1-2): SAVISQKPSRDICQRGTSLTIQCQVDSQVTMMFWYRQQPGQSLTLIATANQGSEATYESGFVIDKFPISRPNLTFSTLTVSNMSPEDSSIYLCSVDGGQGGGYRYTFGSGTRLTVV.

This clone came up many times. V usage is TRBV19 and J usage is TRBJ2-2; D perhaps matches TRBD1 (6 bases). The V gene's germline CDR1 is LNHDA and CDR2 SQIVND (reference sequence). Trimming removed 3 bases at V and 0 bases at J, with 11 bases between. CDR3 length: 16 residues. The CDR3 DNA sequence: TGTGCCAGTAGTATTTTGGGGGCCGCGAACACCGGGGAGCTGTTTTTT. This gives the protein CASSILGAANTGELFF.

This clone was detected ten times or more. The rearrangement uses TRBV19 and TRBJ1-4; D might be TRBD1 (5 bases). CDR1 is LNHDA and CDR2 is SQIVND in the germline V gene (reference sequence). This CDR3 spans 16 amino acids. V was cut by 10 bases and J by 11 bases, with 29 bases left in between. In DNA, the CDR3 is TGTGCCACCTCGAAAGGCAACCTAGGGGCCATTGGGAAACTGTTTTTT. Protein product: CATSKGNLGAIGKLFF.

This clone was counted at least ten times. The chain is built from TRBV28 and TRBJ2-7; 8 bases are a match to TRBD2. J was trimmed by 4 bases and V by 6 bases; bases with no gene match: 8. CDR1 and CDR2 from the germline V gene are MDHEN and SYDVKM. The CDR3 consists of 14 residues. The CDR3 spells CASRTGTRGYEQYF. The CDR3 region has the DNA TGTGCCAGCAGGACCGGGACTAGGGGTTACGAGCAGTACTTC. The variable domain in full, with the rest retrieved from reference TRBV28 and TRBJ2-7, is DVKVTQSSRYLVKRTGEKVFLECVQDMDHENMFWYRQDPGLGLRLIYFSYDVKMKEKGDIPEGYSVSREKKERFSLILESASTNQTSMYLCASRTGTRGYEQYFGPGTRLTVT.

This clone showed up many times. The rearrangement joins TRBV6-5 to TRBJ2-4; maybe TRBD1 (5 bases). Trimming shortened V by 6 bases and J by 9 bases, and 18 bases separated the two germline ends. CDR1 MNHEY and CDR2 SVGAGI come from the germline V gene. CDR3 length: 14 residues. The CDR3 is CASSPHRSLGIQYF. The CDR3 DNA is TGTGCCAGCAGCCCTCACAGGAGTTTGGGCATTCAGTACTTC.